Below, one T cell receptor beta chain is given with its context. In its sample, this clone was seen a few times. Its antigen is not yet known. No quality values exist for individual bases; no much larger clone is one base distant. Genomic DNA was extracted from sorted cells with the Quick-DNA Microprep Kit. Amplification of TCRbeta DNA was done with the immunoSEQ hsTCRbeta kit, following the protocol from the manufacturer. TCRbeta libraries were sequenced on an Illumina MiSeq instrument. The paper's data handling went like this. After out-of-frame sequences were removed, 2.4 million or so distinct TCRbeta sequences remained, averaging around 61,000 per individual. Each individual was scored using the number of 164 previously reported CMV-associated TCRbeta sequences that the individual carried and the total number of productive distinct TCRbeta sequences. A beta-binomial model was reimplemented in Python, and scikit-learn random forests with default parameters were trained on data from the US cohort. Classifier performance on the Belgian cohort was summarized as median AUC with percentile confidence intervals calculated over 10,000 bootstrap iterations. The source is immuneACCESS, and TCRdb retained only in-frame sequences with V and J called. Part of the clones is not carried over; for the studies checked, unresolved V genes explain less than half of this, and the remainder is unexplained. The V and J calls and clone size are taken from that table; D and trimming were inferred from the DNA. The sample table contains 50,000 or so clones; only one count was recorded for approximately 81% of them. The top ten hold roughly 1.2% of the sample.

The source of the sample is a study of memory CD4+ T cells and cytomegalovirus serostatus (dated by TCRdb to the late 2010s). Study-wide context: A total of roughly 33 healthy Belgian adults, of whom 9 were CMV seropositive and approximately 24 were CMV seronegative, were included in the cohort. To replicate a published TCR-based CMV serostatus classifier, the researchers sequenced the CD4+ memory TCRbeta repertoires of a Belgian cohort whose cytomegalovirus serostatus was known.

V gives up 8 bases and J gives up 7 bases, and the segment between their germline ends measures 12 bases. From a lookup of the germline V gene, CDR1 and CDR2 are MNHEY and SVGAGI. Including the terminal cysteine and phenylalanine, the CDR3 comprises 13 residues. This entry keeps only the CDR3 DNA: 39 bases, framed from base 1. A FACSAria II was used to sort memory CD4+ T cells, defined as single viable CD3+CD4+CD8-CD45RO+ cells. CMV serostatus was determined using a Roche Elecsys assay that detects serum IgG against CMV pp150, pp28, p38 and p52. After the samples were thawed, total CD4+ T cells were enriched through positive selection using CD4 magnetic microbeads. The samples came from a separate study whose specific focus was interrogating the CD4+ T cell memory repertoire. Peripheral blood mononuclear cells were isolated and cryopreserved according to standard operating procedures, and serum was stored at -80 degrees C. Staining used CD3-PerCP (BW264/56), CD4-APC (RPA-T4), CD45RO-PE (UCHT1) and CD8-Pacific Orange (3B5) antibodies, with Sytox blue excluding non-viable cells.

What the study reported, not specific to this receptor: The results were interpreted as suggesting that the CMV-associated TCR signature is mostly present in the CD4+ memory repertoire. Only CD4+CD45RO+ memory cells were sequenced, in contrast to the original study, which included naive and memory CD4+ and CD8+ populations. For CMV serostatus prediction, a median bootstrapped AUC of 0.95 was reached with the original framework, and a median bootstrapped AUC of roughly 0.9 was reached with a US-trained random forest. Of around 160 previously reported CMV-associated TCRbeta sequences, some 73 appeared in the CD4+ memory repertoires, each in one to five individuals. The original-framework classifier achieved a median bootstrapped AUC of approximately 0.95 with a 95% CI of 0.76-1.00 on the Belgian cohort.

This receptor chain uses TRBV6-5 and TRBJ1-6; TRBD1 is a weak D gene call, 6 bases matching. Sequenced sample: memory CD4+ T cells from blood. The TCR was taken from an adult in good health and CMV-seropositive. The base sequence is TGTGCCAGCCAAGGACAGTTCAATTCACCCCTCCACTTT. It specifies CASQGQFNSPLHF.